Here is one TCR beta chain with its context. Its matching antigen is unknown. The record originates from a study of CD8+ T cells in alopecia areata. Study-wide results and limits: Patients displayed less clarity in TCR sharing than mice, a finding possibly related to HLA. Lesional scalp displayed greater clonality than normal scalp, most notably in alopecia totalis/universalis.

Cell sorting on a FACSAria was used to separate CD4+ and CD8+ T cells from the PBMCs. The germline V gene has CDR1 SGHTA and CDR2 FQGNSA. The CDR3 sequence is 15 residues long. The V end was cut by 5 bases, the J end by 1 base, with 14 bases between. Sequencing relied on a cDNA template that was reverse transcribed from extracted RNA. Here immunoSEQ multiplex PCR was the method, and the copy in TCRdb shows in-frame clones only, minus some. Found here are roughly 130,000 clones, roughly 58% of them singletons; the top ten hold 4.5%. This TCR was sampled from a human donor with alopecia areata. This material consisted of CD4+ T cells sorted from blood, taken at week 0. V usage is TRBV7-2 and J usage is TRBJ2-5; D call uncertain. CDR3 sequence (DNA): TGTGCCAGCAGCCCCAGCTATCGGCTCCAAGAGACCCAGTACTTC. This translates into CASSPSYRLQETQYF.